The clone carrying this TCR beta chain was detected only a few times. Its antigen remains unknown. The data derive from a study of cytomegalovirus exposure and HLA in healthy donors. Overall study results and limits: Reported performance of the classifier showed diagnosis of cytomegalovirus status with high specificity and sensitivity.

The PCR used 60 Vbeta and 13 Jbeta primers. The data were produced by immunoSEQ multiplex PCR, yet TCRdb's version contains in-frame clones alone and is incomplete. Among fewer than 200,000 clones, approximately 80% were seen once, and the ten largest hold more than 2%. CDR1 is SGHDT, CDR2 YYEEEE, per germline. This CDR3 is 12 amino acids long. Trimming removed 2 bases at V and 5 bases at J, with 8 bases between. This TCR was sampled from a man aged 55 to 70 in good health and CMV-seronegative. The sequenced sample consisted of PBMCs. The chain combines TRBV5-6 with TRBJ2-7; perhaps TRBD2 as D (5 bases). CDR3 loop: CASSLIGDEQYF. The CDR3, as DNA: TGTGCCAGCAGCTTAATCGGGGACGAGCAGTACTTC.